The clone carrying this TCR beta chain was counted a single time. The sample originates from a study of blood T cell repertoires in COVID-19. Study information: Samples taken during acute and convalescent COVID-19 were collected in the United States, Italy and Spain. From T cells, B-cell-depleted T cells, or PBMCs came the material, which was cDNA or gDNA.

Clinical history reported by participants formed the basis on which cohorts were assigned. This CDR3 region has 17 residues. The germline gives CDR1 WNHNN, CDR2 SYGVQD (reference sequence). V was trimmed by 0 bases and J by 1 base, leaving 16 bases between them. Original data processing: Nucleated cell counts were estimated from reference gene primer amplification. TCRdb keeps only in-frame clones here, not all; method: immunoSEQ multiplex PCR. V and J calls and clone size are those listed in that table; D and trimming were worked out from the DNA. The repertoire has 310,000 or so clones, around 86% of them found once; the top ten carry less than 11%.

The chain employs TRBV10-1 and TRBJ2-7; D is possibly TRBD2 (5 bases). Sequences were obtained from PBMCs or T cells enriched from blood (not recorded which). This clonotype originated in a woman aged 18 to 35 who had recovered from COVID-19. The CDR3 reads CASSESTEGTGSYEQYF. CDR3 nucleotides: TGCGCCAGCAGTGAGTCGACTGAGGGTACGGGATCCTACGAGCAGTACTTC.